This is a list of T cell receptor beta chains from one sample in a study of cytomegalovirus exposure and HLA in healthy donors. Clones were sequenced by immunoSEQ multiplex PCR, and TCRdb holds only the in-frame ones, with some missing. The profile shows under 200,000 clones, 81% of them singletons. Material for sequencing was PBMCs. All receptors derive from a man aged 35-49 years in good health and CMV-seropositive. Each CDR3 is given with its conserved first and last residue. The D gene is left open where the match is weak. The size entry is marked missing in some rows and otherwise reads once, few, many or a size class.

clone size: NA; J gene: TRBJ1-4; V gene: TRBV6-5; D gene: TRBD1; CDR3 length: 14; CDR3 DNA: TGTGCCAGCATCCAGACAGGGAGTGGTGAAAAACTGTTTTTT; CDR3 protein: CASIQTGSGEKLFF
clone size: NA; J gene: TRBJ2-2; V gene: TRBV9; D gene: TRBD1; CDR3 length: 15; CDR3 DNA: TGTGCCAGCAGCGTAGGGCAGGGGGACACCGGGGAGCTGTTTTTT; CDR3 protein: CASSVGQGDTGELFF
clone size: NA; J gene: TRBJ2-7; V gene: TRBV6-1; D gene: NA; CDR3 length: 14; CDR3 DNA: TGTGCCAGCAGTGAAGGGGCAGTCGACTACGAGCAGTACTTC; CDR3 protein: CASSEGAVDYEQYF
clone size: NA; J gene: TRBJ2-5; V gene: TRBV5-1; D gene: TRBD2; CDR3 length: 17; CDR3 DNA: TGCGCCAGCAGTCTGGTGGGGACTAGCGGGGGTCAAGAGACCCAGTACTTC; CDR3 protein: CASSLVGTSGGQETQYF
clone size: NA; J gene: TRBJ2-7; V gene: TRBV7-8; D gene: NA; CDR3 length: 14; CDR3 DNA: TGTGCCAGCAGCTTTTCCCGCATAGGGGGCGAGCAGTACTTC; CDR3 protein: CASSFSRIGGEQYF
clone size: few; J gene: TRBJ2-5; V gene: TRBV11-1; D gene: NA; CDR3 length: 14; CDR3 DNA: TGTGCCAGCAGCCCAGGACAGAAACAAGAGACCCAGTACTTC; CDR3 protein: CASSPGQKQETQYF
clone size: once; J gene: TRBJ2-5; V gene: TRBV7-7; D gene: TRBD1; CDR3 length: 13; CDR3 DNA: TGTGCCAGCAGCTGGGACAGGAAAGAGACCCAGTACTTC; CDR3 protein: CASSWDRKETQYF
clone size: few; J gene: TRBJ1-6; V gene: TRBV15; D gene: NA; CDR3 length: 14; CDR3 DNA: TGTGCCACCAGCAGAGAAGTGGCCCTTGCTCCCCTCCACTTT; CDR3 protein: CATSREVALAPLHF
clone size: NA; J gene: TRBJ1-5; V gene: TRBV23-1; D gene: NA; CDR3 length: 13; CDR3 DNA: TGCGCCAGCAGTCACGGGGTTCTGAAACCCCAGCATTTT; CDR3 protein: CASSHGVLKPQHF
clone size: NA; J gene: TRBJ2-5; V gene: TRBV18; D gene: TRBD2; CDR3 length: 14; CDR3 DNA: TGTGCCAGCTCACCAGGGGGACTAGTTGGGACCCAGTACTTC; CDR3 protein: CASSPGGLVGTQYF
clone size: few; J gene: TRBJ2-5; V gene: TRBV19; D gene: NA; CDR3 length: 14; CDR3 DNA: TGTGCCAGTAGTATAGGGACAGGGAGGGCGACCCAGTACTTC; CDR3 protein: CASSIGTGRATQYF
clone size: NA; J gene: TRBJ1-3; V gene: TRBV27; D gene: TRBD1; CDR3 length: 16; CDR3 DNA: TGTGCCAGCAGTTCCCCAACCCGGACAGGGGGAAACACCATATATTTT; CDR3 protein: CASSSPTRTGGNTIYF
clone size: NA; J gene: TRBJ2-7; V gene: TRBV20-1; D gene: NA; CDR3 length: 10; CDR3 DNA: TGCAGTGCTACGGCCTACGAGCAGTACTTC; CDR3 protein: CSATAYEQYF
clone size: NA; J gene: TRBJ2-3; V gene: TRBV29-1; D gene: NA; CDR3 length: 13; CDR3 DNA: TGCAGCGTGCATGGCGGGATCACAGATACGCAGTATTTT; CDR3 protein: CSVHGGITDTQYF
clone size: NA; J gene: TRBJ1-3; V gene: TRBV6-6; D gene: NA; CDR3 length: 14; CDR3 DNA: TGTGCCAGCACCGGGGGGCGCTCTGGAAACACCATATATTTT; CDR3 protein: CASTGGRSGNTIYF
clone size: NA; J gene: TRBJ2-3; V gene: TRBV5-1; D gene: TRBD1; CDR3 length: 15; CDR3 DNA: TGCGCCAGCAGTTACACAGGGGGCGCGCCGGATACGCAGTATTTT; CDR3 protein: CASSYTGGAPDTQYF
clone size: NA; J gene: TRBJ1-4; V gene: TRBV6-6; D gene: TRBD1; CDR3 length: 13; CDR3 DNA: TGTGCCAGCGGAGACAGGGAGCCCGAAAAACTGTTTTTT; CDR3 protein: CASGDREPEKLFF
clone size: NA; J gene: TRBJ2-2; V gene: TRBV15; D gene: NA; CDR3 length: 17; CDR3 DNA: TGTGCCACCAGCAGAGAACCGGGACTTCCAGGGGGCGGGGAGCTGTTTTTT; CDR3 protein: CATSREPGLPGGGELFF
clone size: few; J gene: TRBJ2-7; V gene: TRBV25-1; D gene: NA; CDR3 length: 13; CDR3 DNA: TGTGCCAGCAGTGAGGGACATCCCTACGAGCAGTACTTC; CDR3 protein: CASSEGHPYEQYF
clone size: NA; J gene: TRBJ1-2; V gene: TRBV18; D gene: TRBD1; CDR3 length: 17; CDR3 DNA: TGTGCCAGCTCACCACTGGAAGGAGGACAGGACTACTATGGCTACACCTTC; CDR3 protein: CASSPLEGGQDYYGYTF
clone size: NA; J gene: TRBJ1-2; V gene: TRBV5-6; D gene: TRBD1; CDR3 length: 15; CDR3 DNA: TGTGCCAGCAGCTACCAACAGGGGAGTGCCTATGGCTACACCTTC; CDR3 protein: CASSYQQGSAYGYTF
clone size: NA; J gene: TRBJ1-2; V gene: TRBV6-5; D gene: NA; CDR3 length: 13; CDR3 DNA: TGTGCCAGCAGTGAAGGCGGGGTCCGCGGCTACACCTTC; CDR3 protein: CASSEGGVRGYTF
clone size: NA; J gene: TRBJ2-3; V gene: TRBV19; D gene: TRBD2; CDR3 length: 16; CDR3 DNA: TGTGCCAGTAGTATTTCGCCCAGCGGGGAAACAGATACGCAGTATTTT; CDR3 protein: CASSISPSGETDTQYF
clone size: NA; J gene: TRBJ1-1; V gene: TRBV7-2; D gene: NA; CDR3 length: 15; CDR3 DNA: TGTGCCAGCAGCCCAGCGGTCCTGCTGAACACTGAAGCTTTCTTT; CDR3 protein: CASSPAVLLNTEAFF
clone size: NA; J gene: TRBJ2-2; V gene: TRBV9; D gene: NA; CDR3 length: 16; CDR3 DNA: TGTGCCAGCAGCGTAAGTACTACCGAGAACACCGGGGAGCTGTTTTTT; CDR3 protein: CASSVSTTENTGELFF
clone size: NA; J gene: TRBJ1-5; V gene: TRBV11-2; D gene: NA; CDR3 length: 13; CDR3 DNA: TGTGCCAGCGCGAGCAGGGGTTGGCAGCCCCAGCATTTT; CDR3 protein: CASASRGWQPQHF
clone size: NA; J gene: TRBJ2-5; V gene: TRBV7-8; D gene: NA; CDR3 length: 17; CDR3 DNA: TGTGCCAGCAGCTTTGGTCAGGGGATCTTACCCCAAGAGACCCAGTACTTC; CDR3 protein: CASSFGQGILPQETQYF
clone size: NA; J gene: TRBJ2-7; V gene: TRBV6-5; D gene: TRBD2; CDR3 length: 15; CDR3 DNA: TGTGCCAGCAGCCCCCCGACTAGCGCCTACGGTGAGCAGTACTTC; CDR3 protein: CASSPPTSAYGEQYF
clone size: NA; J gene: TRBJ1-2; V gene: TRBV6-5; D gene: NA; CDR3 length: 14; CDR3 DNA: TGTGCCAGCAGTTACTCCGGGACACACTATGGCTACACCTTC; CDR3 protein: CASSYSGTHYGYTF
clone size: few; J gene: TRBJ2-1; V gene: TRBV9; D gene: NA; CDR3 length: 12; CDR3 DNA: TGTGCCAGCAGCCCAACGGAGGGAGTGCAGTTCTTC; CDR3 protein: CASSPTEGVQFF
clone size: NA; J gene: TRBJ1-4; V gene: TRBV7-9; D gene: NA; CDR3 length: 13; CDR3 DNA: NA; CDR3 protein: CASSFGEGEKLFF
clone size: few; J gene: TRBJ2-6; V gene: TRBV2; D gene: NA; CDR3 length: 15; CDR3 DNA: TGTGCCAGCCTGGCGTTGGCGGGGGGGGCCAACGTCCTGACTTTC; CDR3 protein: CASLALAGGANVLTF
clone size: NA; J gene: TRBJ1-1; V gene: TRBV4-3; D gene: NA; CDR3 length: 14; CDR3 DNA: TGCGCCAGCAGCCCAGGGTGGGGGCACACTGAAGCTTTCTTT; CDR3 protein: CASSPGWGHTEAFF
clone size: NA; J gene: TRBJ1-5; V gene: TRBV18; D gene: NA; CDR3 length: 14; CDR3 DNA: TGTGCCAGCTCACGGGGGCCGAGCAATCAGCCCCAGCATTTT; CDR3 protein: CASSRGPSNQPQHF
clone size: NA; J gene: TRBJ1-5; V gene: TRBV5-8; D gene: NA; CDR3 length: 15; CDR3 DNA: TGTGCCAGCAGCTTGGTGCCAGATAGCAATCAGCCCCAGCATTTT; CDR3 protein: CASSLVPDSNQPQHF
clone size: NA; J gene: TRBJ2-3; V gene: TRBV18; D gene: NA; CDR3 length: 15; CDR3 DNA: TGTGCCAGCTCACCACCTGGACTGAGCACAGATACGCAGTATTTT; CDR3 protein: CASSPPGLSTDTQYF